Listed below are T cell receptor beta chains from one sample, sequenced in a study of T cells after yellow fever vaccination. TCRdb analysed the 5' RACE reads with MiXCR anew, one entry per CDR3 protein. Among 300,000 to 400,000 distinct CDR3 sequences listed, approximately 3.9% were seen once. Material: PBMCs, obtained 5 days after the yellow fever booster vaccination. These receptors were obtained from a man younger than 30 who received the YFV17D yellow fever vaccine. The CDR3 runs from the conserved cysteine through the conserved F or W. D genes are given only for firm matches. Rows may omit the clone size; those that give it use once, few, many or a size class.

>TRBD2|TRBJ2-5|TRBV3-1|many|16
TGTGCCAGCAGCGCCGCTTTAGCGGGGGGGAAAGAGACCCAGTACTTC
CASSAALAGGKETQYF
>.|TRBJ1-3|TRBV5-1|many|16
TGCGCCAGCAGCTTGTGTTGTGAGGGGGCTGGAAACACCATATATTTT
CASSLCCEGAGNTIYF
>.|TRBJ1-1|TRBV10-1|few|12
TGCGCCAGCAGTGACGGACCCACTGAAGCTTTCTTT
CASSDGPTEAFF
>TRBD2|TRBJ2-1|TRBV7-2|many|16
TGTGCCAGCAGCTTACTAGCGGGGGGTCGATACAATGAGCAGTTCTTC
CASSLLAGGRYNEQFF
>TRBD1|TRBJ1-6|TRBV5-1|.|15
TGCGCCAGCAGCGGAGAGACAGGGTCCGGTTCACCCCTCCACTTT
CASSGETGSGSPLHF
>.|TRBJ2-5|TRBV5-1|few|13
TGCGCCAGCAGCTTGGACGGCTGGGAGACCCAGTACTTC
CASSLDGWETQYF
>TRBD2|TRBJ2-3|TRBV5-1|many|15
TGCGCCAGCAGCTTGGGCGGGGGGGCCGCAGATACGCAGTATTTT
CASSLGGGAADTQYF
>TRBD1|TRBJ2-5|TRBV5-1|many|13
TGCGCCAGCAGCACGACAGGGGAAGAGACCCAGTACTTC
CASSTTGEETQYF
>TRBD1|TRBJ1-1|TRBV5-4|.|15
TGTGCCAGCAGAAAAGGGGGCCTAGGTGTCGGTGAAGCTTTCTTT
CASRKGGLGVGEAFF
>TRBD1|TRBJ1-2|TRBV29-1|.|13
TGCAGCGTTGAATCGGGACAGAGCTATGGCTGCACCTTC
CSVESGQSYGCTF
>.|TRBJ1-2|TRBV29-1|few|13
TGCAGCGTTGAGGGAGATACAAACTATGGCTACACCTTC
CSVEGDTNYGYTF
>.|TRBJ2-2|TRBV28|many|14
TGTGCCAGCAGTTTTTGGTTTAACACCGGGGAGCTGTTTTTT
CASSFWFNTGELFF
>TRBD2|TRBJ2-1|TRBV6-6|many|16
TGTGCCAGCAGTTATACGAGACTAGCGACCTACAATGAGCAGTTCTTC
CASSYTRLATYNEQFF
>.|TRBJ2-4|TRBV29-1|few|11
TGCAGCGTGGGGGACGAGAGCATTCAGTACTTC
CSVGDESIQYF
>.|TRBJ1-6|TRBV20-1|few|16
TGCAGTGCTAGAGATATCAGGACGGGCTATAATTCACCCCTCCACTTT
CSARDIRTGYNSPLHF
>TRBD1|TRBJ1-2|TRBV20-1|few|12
TGCAGTGCGTCACAGGGGGCGGATGGCTACACCTTC
CSASQGADGYTF
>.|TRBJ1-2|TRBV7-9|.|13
TGTGCCAGCAGCCCCGGCCCCGTACAGGGCTACACCTTC
CASSPGPVQGYTF
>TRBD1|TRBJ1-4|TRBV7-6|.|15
TGTGCCAGCAGTCCTCCGGGACAGGGGTACGAAAAACTGTTTTTT
CASSPPGQGYEKLFF
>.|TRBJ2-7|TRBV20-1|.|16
TGCAGTGCTCCGAAAGGGGGGGATAGCTTTACCTACGAGCAGTACTTC
CSAPKGGDSFTYEQYF
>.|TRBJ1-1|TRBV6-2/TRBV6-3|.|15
TGTGCCAGCAGTTACTCATGGACTATGAACACTGAAGCTTTCTTT
CASSYSWTMNTEAFF
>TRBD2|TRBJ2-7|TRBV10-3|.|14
TGTGCCATCAAGGAGCGGGGGGATACCTACGAGCAGTACTTC
CAIKERGDTYEQYF
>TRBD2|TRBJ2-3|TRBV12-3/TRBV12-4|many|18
TGTGCCAGCAGTTTCCTAGCGGGGGGGATCGGAAGTCCAGATACGCAGTATTTT
CASSFLAGGIGSPDTQYF
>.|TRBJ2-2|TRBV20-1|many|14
TGCAGTGCTAGATATGAGGGGAGTACCGGGGAGCTGTTTTTT
CSARYEGSTGELFF
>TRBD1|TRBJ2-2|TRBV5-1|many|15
TGCGCCAGCAGCTTGGCGACAGGGAGAACCGGGGAGCTGTTTTTT
CASSLATGRTGELFF
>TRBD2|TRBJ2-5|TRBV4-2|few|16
TGTGCCAGTCCCCCGACAGGACTAGCGGGGGAAGAGACCCAGTACTTC
CASPPTGLAGEETQYF
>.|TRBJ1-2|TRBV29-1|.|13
TGCAGCGTTGAATACCTAACTAACTATGGCTACACCTTC
CSVEYLTNYGYTF
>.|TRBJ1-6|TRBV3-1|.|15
TGTGCCAGCAGCCAAGCCACGAATGGCGGCTCACCCCTCCACTTT
CASSQATNGGSPLHF
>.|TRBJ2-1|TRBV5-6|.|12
TGTGCCAGCTTGTTTGGCGGAAATGAGCAGTTCTTC
CASLFGGNEQFF
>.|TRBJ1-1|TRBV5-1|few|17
TGCGCCAGCAGCTTTCCGACTACTGGGGGGACTAACACTGAAGCTTTCTTT
CASSFPTTGGTNTEAFF
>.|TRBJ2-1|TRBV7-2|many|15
TGTGCCAGCAGCTTAGATCCTAGCCCCTACAATGAGCAGTTCTTC
CASSLDPSPYNEQFF
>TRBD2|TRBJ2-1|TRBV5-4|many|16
TGTGCCAGCAGCACCCCGACTAGCGGGGAAGACAATGAGCAGTTCTTC
CASSTPTSGEDNEQFF
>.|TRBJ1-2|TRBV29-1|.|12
TGCAGCAGTTCAGGGGCTAACTATGGCTACACCTTC
CSSSGANYGYTF
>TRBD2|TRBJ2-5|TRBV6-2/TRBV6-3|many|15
TGTGCCAGCGCACCCACGGGGGGTCTCCAAGAGACCCAGTACTTC
CASAPTGGLQETQYF
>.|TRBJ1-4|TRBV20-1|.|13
TGCAGTGCCAGACCGGGGTTGGGGAAAAAACTGTTTTTT
CSARPGLGKKLFF
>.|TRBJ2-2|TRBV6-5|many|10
TGTGCCAGCACCCCCGGGGAGCTGTTTTTT
CASTPGELFF
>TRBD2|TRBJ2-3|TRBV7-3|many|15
TGTGCCAGCAGCTTAAGGCTAGCGGGGTTGGATACGCAGTATTTT
CASSLRLAGLDTQYF